Below, 28 T cell receptor beta chains from the same sample are listed, as sequenced in a study of cytomegalovirus exposure and HLA in healthy donors. Use of 60 Vbeta and 13 Jbeta primers characterized the PCR. Sequencing used immunoSEQ multiplex PCR; TCRdb keeps in-frame clones, though not all of them. The data hold over 60,000 clones, with about 69% observed a single time. The sample comprised PBMCs. All receptors come from a woman younger than 45 in good health and CMV-seronegative.

CDR3 in DNA: TGTGCCTGGAGTCCGCGGGACAGGAGTCCCCGATGCACCCAGTACTTC. It is translated as CAWSPRDRSPRCTQYF. V is TRBV30 and J is TRBJ2-5, with 8 positions matching TRBD1. Per germline, CDR1 GTSNPN and CDR2 SVGIG (reference sequence). CDR3 length: 16 residues. Germline trimming cut 2 bases from V and 8 bases from J; bases unmatched to any gene: 16.

The chain carries TRBV6-7 and TRBJ2-7; the match to TRBD1 covers 8 bases. TRBV6-7 is an ORF for which the function is uncertain. There are 14 residues in the CDR3. The trim removed 4 bases at V and 4 bases at J, leaving 6 bases unmatched. The DNA of the CDR3 is TGTGCCAGCAGTTGCCTCCGGGACAGGTACGAGCAGTACGTC. It is translated as CASSCLRDRYEQYV.

This clone was seen only a few times. V usage is TRBV29-1 and J usage is TRBJ1-1; no clear D gene. The germline CDR1 and CDR2 sequences are SQVTM and ANQGSEA. This CDR3 is built from 10 residues. V was pared by 4 bases and J by 11 bases, with 11 bases between. The CDR3 region is CSVGNREAFF. The CDR3 DNA reads TGCAGCGTTGGGAATAGGGAGGCTTTCTTT.

The chain combines TRBV19 with TRBJ1-3; D not resolved. V was cut by 2 bases and J by 0 bases, with 11 bases left in between. The CDR3 spans 16 residues. CDR1 LNHDA and CDR2 SQIVND come from the germline V gene (reference sequence). In DNA form, the CDR3 reads TGTGCCAGTAGTATAAGATTCCGGGTCTCTGGAAACACCATATATTTT. This codes for CASSIRFRVSGNTIYF.

The rearrangement joins TRBV9 to TRBJ2-1, with TRBD2 identical over 8 bases. The CDR3 runs 15 residues. The germline V gene encodes CDR1 SGDLS and CDR2 YYNGEE. V dropped 3 bases and J dropped 2; count of bases not matched to a gene: 4. The CDR3 nucleotides are TGTGCCAGCAGCGACCTAGCGGGTCCCTACAATGAGCAGTTCTTC. Its translation: CASSDLAGPYNEQFF.

The chain couples TRBV19 to TRBJ2-3, with TRBD2 matching over 10 bases. This CDR3 spans 16 amino acids. The germline V gene encodes CDR1 LNHDA and CDR2 SQIVND (reference sequence). V lost 2 bases, J lost 5 bases, and 7 bases stayed unmatched. The CDR3 region has the DNA TGTGCCAGTAGTATAAACTTAGCGGGAGGTCTAGATACGCAGTATTTT. Translation: CASSINLAGGLDTQYF.

The chain recombines TRBV30 with TRBJ1-6; the D gene is possibly TRBD1 (5 bases). The CDR3 contains 15 residues. The germline V gene has CDR1 GTSNPN and CDR2 SVGIG (reference sequence). V was pared by 4 bases and J by 4 bases, with 14 bases between. The CDR3 nucleotides are TGTGCCTGGAATCCAATAAGGGGATATAATTCACCCCTCCACTTT. This codes for CAWNPIRGYNSPLHF.

This chain links TRBV5-1 with TRBJ1-1, with D possibly being TRBD1 (5 bases). The CDR3 loop spans 14 amino acids. Deletions cut 2 bases from V and 1 base from J, with 9 bases between. Germline V CDR1 and CDR2: SGHRS, YFSETQ. Here the CDR3 reads CASSFGHSNTEAFF. The CDR3 DNA is TGCGCCAGCAGCTTTGGACATTCGAACACTGAAGCTTTCTTT.

V usage is TRBV7-2 and J usage is TRBJ2-1; 8 bases map to TRBD1. This CDR3 region has 16 residues. Trimming removed 1 base from V and 4 bases from J; junction bases left unmatched: 6. Germline CDR1 SGHTA, CDR2 FQGNSA. CDR3 loop: CASSLVGTGLYNEQFF. CDR3 DNA: TGTGCCAGCAGCTTAGTCGGGACAGGACTTTACAATGAGCAGTTCTTC.

This rearrangement joins TRBV6-1 to TRBJ2-7; TRBD1 agrees at 8 bases. Germline-derived CDR1 and CDR2 are MNHNS and SASEGT. There are 15 residues in the CDR3. Germline trimming cut 6 bases from V and 0 bases from J; bases unmatched to any gene: 7. The CDR3 coding sequence is TGTGCCAGCAGGGCAGGACAGGGAAGCTCCTACGAGCAGTACTTC. It translates to CASRAGQGSSYEQYF.

This clone was seen a handful of times. V gene TRBV6-8 combines with J gene TRBJ1-5, with D perhaps matching TRBD1 (5 bases). V lost 1 base to trimming and J lost 4 bases, with 8 bases between them. Germline V gene lookup returns CDR1 MNHGY and CDR2 SAAAGT. This CDR3 spans 14 amino acids. This CDR3 is CASSYYRYNQPQHF. CDR3 bases: TGTGCCAGCAGTTACTACAGGTATAATCAGCCCCAGCATTTT.

The chain carries TRBV5-5 and TRBJ2-2; TRBD2 is a possible D gene (5 bases). CDR1 is SGHKS, CDR2 YYEKEE, per germline (reference sequence). V lost 2 bases and J lost 5, with 7 bases in between. This CDR3 has 13 amino acids. CDR3 loop: CASSFEGTGELFF. The CDR3 nucleotides read TGTGCCAGCAGCTTCGAGGGTACCGGGGAGCTGTTTTTT.

The chain couples TRBV7-6 to TRBJ1-5; 7 positions agree with TRBD1. This CDR3 has 15 amino acids. V shed 0 bases and J 6 bases; nucleotides not matched to a gene: 5. Germline V gene lookup returns CDR1 SGHVS and CDR2 FNYEAQ. CDR3 DNA sequence: TGTGCCAGCAGCTTAGCAACAGGGGCGGGTCAGCCCCAGCATTTT. Protein: CASSLATGAGQPQHF.

This chain joins TRBV19 and TRBJ2-5, with 8 positions matching TRBD1. Losses at the gene ends were 4 bases for V and 7 bases for J; bases not matched to a gene: 14. Germline V gene data show CDR1 as LNHDA and CDR2 as SQIVND (reference sequence). The CDR3 extends over 16 amino acids. CDR3: CASSTPGTGPGGTQYF. The CDR3 DNA is TGTGCCAGTAGTACCCCCGGGACAGGCCCGGGTGGGACCCAGTACTTC.

The chain has TRBV6-6 and TRBJ1-5, with a tentative D call TRBD1 (6 bases). The CDR3 runs 14 residues. With 5 bases removed from V and 4 bases from J, the gap between germline ends came to 12 bases. Germline CDR1 reads MNHNY; CDR2 reads SVGAGI (reference sequence). DNA of the CDR3: TGTGCCAGCAGTACAGGGACCGTAAATCAGCCCCAGCATTTT. Protein: CASSTGTVNQPQHF.

This chain links TRBV7-9 with TRBJ2-7; D gene uncertain. This CDR3 spans 11 amino acids. The ends were cut back, 3 bases at V and 2 bases at J, with 2 bases in the middle. Germline V gene data show CDR1 as SEHNR and CDR2 as FQNEAQ (reference sequence). The CDR3 nucleotides read TGTGCCAGCAGCTTTACCTACGAGCAGTACTTC. It encodes CASSFTYEQYF.

V is TRBV7-8 and J is TRBJ2-7; D unclear. The germline gives CDR1 SGHVS, CDR2 FQNEAQ. The ends were cut back, 4 bases at V and 2 bases at J, with 12 bases in the middle. The CDR3 has 14 residues. CDR3 in amino acids: CASSSISRTYEQYF. The CDR3 DNA reads as TGTGCCAGCAGCTCCATATCTAGAACCTACGAGCAGTACTTC.

The chain is built from TRBV4-2 and TRBJ2-7; a weak D match, TRBD2 (6 bases). The CDR3 contains 14 residues. The ends were cut back, 3 bases at V and 0 bases at J, with 9 bases in the middle. Germline V lookup: CDR1 LGHNA, CDR2 YNFKEQ. CDR3 nucleotides: TGTGCCAGCAGCCAGGTGCGGGACTCCTACGAGCAGTACTTC. This encodes CASSQVRDSYEQYF.

The rearrangement uses TRBV11-3 and TRBJ2-7; TRBD2 agrees at 9 bases. CDR1 and CDR2 from the germline V gene are SGHNT and YENEEA. The CDR3 is 17 residues long. V shed 5 bases and J 1 base; nucleotides not matched to a gene: 12. The CDR3 sequence: CASSPWGEAGGSYEQYV. DNA of the CDR3: TGTGCCAGCAGCCCATGGGGCGAAGCGGGAGGTTCCTACGAGCAGTACGTC.

The rearrangement joins TRBV7-2 to TRBJ1-1, with D unresolved. Germline V gene lookup returns CDR1 SGHTA and CDR2 FQGNSA. V was pared by 0 bases and J by 0 bases, with 11 bases between. This CDR3 comprises 16 residues. The CDR3 sequence is CASSLAPSGVNTEAFF. CDR3 nucleotide sequence: TGTGCCAGCAGCTTAGCGCCTAGCGGGGTGAACACTGAAGCTTTCTTT.

V and J are TRBV19 and TRBJ1-4; D gene unclear. CDR3 size: 15 residues. Trimming removed 7 bases from V and 0 bases from J, with 12 bases in between. The germline CDR1 and CDR2 sequences are LNHDA and SQIVND (reference sequence). Written as DNA, the CDR3 is TGTGCCAGTAAAAGCGGAACCTCAACTAATGAAAAACTGTTTTTT. It translates to CASKSGTSTNEKLFF.

The V and J genes are TRBV9 and TRBJ2-2, with 8 bases identical to TRBD2. Germline V CDR1 and CDR2: SGDLS, YYNGEE. The CDR3 runs 17 residues. V shed 3 bases, J shed 3 bases, and the junction held 10 bases outside the gene matches. The CDR3 sequence: CASSALMGREDTGELFF. Written as DNA, the CDR3 is TGTGCCAGCAGCGCCCTGATGGGGCGGGAGGACACCGGGGAGCTGTTTTTT. Based on the CDR3 plus reference TRBV9 and TRBJ2-2, the full variable domain is DSGVTQTPKHLITATGQRVTLRCSPRSGDLSVYWYQQSLDQGLQFLIQYYNGEERAKGNILERFSAQQFPDLHSELNLSSLELGDSALYFCASSALMGREDTGELFFGEGSRLTVL.

The chain combines TRBV11-3 with TRBJ2-2, with a tentative D call TRBD1 (5 bases). V lost 5 bases, J lost 4 bases, and 20 bases lay in between. This CDR3 comprises 17 residues. Germline values: CDR1 SGHNT, CDR2 YENEEA. In nucleotides, the CDR3 is TGTGCCAGCAGCACCGGACAAGGGGCGGTCGGCACCGGGGAGCTGTTTTTT. It yields the protein CASSTGQGAVGTGELFF.

The rearrangement uses TRBV7-9 and TRBJ2-7, with D possibly matching TRBD1 (6 bases). Trimming took 4 bases from V and 6 from J, leaving 10 bases between them. The CDR3 spans 12 residues. Germline CDR1 SEHNR, CDR2 FQNEAQ (reference sequence). CDR3 protein: CASSSQGLEQYF. In DNA form, the CDR3 reads TGTGCCAGCAGCTCCCAGGGGCTCGAGCAGTACTTC.

The chain combines TRBV27 with TRBJ2-5, with TRBD1 as a possible D gene (6 bases). V was trimmed by 0 bases and J by 4 bases, leaving 18 bases between them. Germline V gene lookup returns CDR1 MNHEY and CDR2 SMNVEV (reference sequence). The CDR3 runs 17 residues. The CDR3 coding sequence is TGTGCCAGCAGTTTATCGATCCCTTACGGCAGGGGAGAGACCCAGTACTTC. Amino acid sequence: CASSLSIPYGRGETQYF.

This rearrangement joins TRBV7-9 to TRBJ2-3; 7 bases line up with TRBD1. Germline V gene sequence: CDR1 SEHNR, CDR2 FQNEAQ (reference sequence). V was clipped by 5 bases and J by 4 bases; unmatched bases: 9. This CDR3 has 15 amino acids. For the CDR3, the DNA is TGTGCCAGCAGCCTGACAGGGAAAGGATCAGATACGCAGTATTTT. Amino acid sequence: CASSLTGKGSDTQYF.

This chain connects TRBV14 to TRBJ1-1; TRBD1 aligns across 7 bases. This CDR3 comprises 14 residues. V was clipped by 4 bases and J by 5 bases; unmatched bases: 7. Per germline, CDR1 SGHDN and CDR2 FVKESK. In nucleotides, the CDR3 is TGTGCCAGCAGCCGCGGACAGGTGAGGACTGAAGCTTTCTTT. Its translation: CASSRGQVRTEAFF.

This chain joins TRBV28 and TRBJ2-5; 7 nucleotides align to TRBD1. The CDR3 length is 17 residues. Looked up from germline, CDR1 is MDHEN and CDR2 is SYDVKM. V trimming: 5 bases; J trimming: 4 bases; junction bases outside the gene matches: 16. The CDR3 DNA is TGTGCCAGCAGTCCCACCTCCGGGACAGTAGTTAGAGAGACCCAGTACTTC. It translates to CASSPTSGTVVRETQYF.